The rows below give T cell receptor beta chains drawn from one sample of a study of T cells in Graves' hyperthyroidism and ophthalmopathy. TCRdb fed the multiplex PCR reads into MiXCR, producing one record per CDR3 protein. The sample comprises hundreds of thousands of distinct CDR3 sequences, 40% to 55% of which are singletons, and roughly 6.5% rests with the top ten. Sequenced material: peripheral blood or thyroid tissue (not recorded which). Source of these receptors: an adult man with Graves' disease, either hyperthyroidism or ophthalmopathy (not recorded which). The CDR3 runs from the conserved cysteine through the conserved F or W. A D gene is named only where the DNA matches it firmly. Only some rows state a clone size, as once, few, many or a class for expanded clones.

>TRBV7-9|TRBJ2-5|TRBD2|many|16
CASSSQTSGKGETQYF
TGTGCCAGCAGCTCTCAGACTAGCGGGAAGGGAGAGACCCAGTACTTC
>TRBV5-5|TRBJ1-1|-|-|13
CASASVDTYEAFF
TGTGCCAGCGCCTCAGTGGATACTTATGAAGCTTTCTTT
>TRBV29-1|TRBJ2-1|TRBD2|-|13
CSVGRVSGRAGFF
TGCAGCGTTGGAAGGGTTAGCGGGAGGGCCGGGTTCTTC
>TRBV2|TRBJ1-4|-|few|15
CASSELSGINEKLFF
TGTGCCAGCAGTGAATTGTCCGGGATTAATGAAAAACTGTTTTTT
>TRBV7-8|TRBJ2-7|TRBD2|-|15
CASSFGASGSYEQYF
TGTGCCAGCAGCTTTGGGGCTAGCGGCTCCTACGAGCAGTACTTC
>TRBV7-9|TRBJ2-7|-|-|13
CASSPGPEGEQYF
TGTGCCAGCAGCCCCGGGCCCGAGGGGGAGCAGTACTTC
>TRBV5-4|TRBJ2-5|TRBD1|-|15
CASSSRTGGEETQYF
TGTGCCAGCAGCAGCCGGACAGGGGGCGAGGAGACCCAGTACTTC
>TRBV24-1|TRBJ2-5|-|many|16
CATSDLVRGAGETQYF
TGTGCCACCAGTGATTTGGTCAGGGGGGCCGGAGAGACCCAGTACTTC
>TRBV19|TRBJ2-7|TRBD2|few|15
CASQLTSGTPYEQYF
TGTGCCAGCCAATTGACTAGCGGAACGCCCTACGAGCAGTACTTC
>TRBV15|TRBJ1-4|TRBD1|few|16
CATSRDSRGRDEKLFF
TGTGCCACCAGCAGAGATTCAAGGGGGCGGGATGAAAAACTGTTTTTT
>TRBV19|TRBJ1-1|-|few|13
CASRTRKWTEAFF
TGTGCCAGTCGGACCCGGAAGTGGACTGAAGCTTTCTTT
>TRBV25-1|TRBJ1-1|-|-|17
CASSYSPQGHPNTEAFF
TGTGCCAGCAGTTACTCGCCACAGGGACACCCCAACACTGAAGCTTTCTTT
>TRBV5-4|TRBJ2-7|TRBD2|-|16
CASSAGTSGGTYEQYF
TGTGCCAGCAGCGCCGGGACTAGCGGGGGGACCTACGAGCAGTACTTC
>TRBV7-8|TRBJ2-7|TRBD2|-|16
CASSLVASGARYEQYF
TGTGCCAGCAGCTTAGTGGCTAGCGGGGCTCGTTACGAGCAGTACTTC
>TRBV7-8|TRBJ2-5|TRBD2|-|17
CASSPSSGGAGQETQYF
TGCGCCAGCAGCCCTTCATCCGGGGGGGCGGGACAAGAGACCCAGTACTTC
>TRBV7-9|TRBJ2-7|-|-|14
CASSQPIAPYEQYF
TGCGCCAGCAGCCAGCCCATAGCGCCTTACGAGCAGTACTTC
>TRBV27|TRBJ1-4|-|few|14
CASSEREGDEKLFF
TGTGCCAGCAGTGAAAGGGAGGGGGATGAAAAACTGTTTTTT
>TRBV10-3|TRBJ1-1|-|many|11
CAMAGGTEAFF
TGTGCCATGGCAGGTGGCACTGAAGCTTTCTTT
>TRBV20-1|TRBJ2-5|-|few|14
CSARTGSTQETQYF
TGCAGTGCCCGAACAGGGAGCACCCAAGAGACCCAGTACTTC
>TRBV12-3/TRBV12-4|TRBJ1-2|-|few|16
CASSLGSARLNYGYTF
TGTGCCAGCAGTTTAGGCTCAGCCAGACTAAACTATGGCTACACCTTC
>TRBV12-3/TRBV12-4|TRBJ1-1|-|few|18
CASKLDQGRLLMNTEAFF
TGTGCCAGCAAATTGGATCAGGGACGCTTACTCATGAACACTGAAGCTTTCTTT
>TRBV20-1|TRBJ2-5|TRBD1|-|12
CSAIRTGGTQYF
TGCAGTGCAATTCGGACAGGGGGGACCCAGTACTTC
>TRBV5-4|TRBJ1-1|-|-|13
CASSHGLNTKAFF
TGTGCCAGCAGCCACGGCCTGAACACTAAAGCTTTCTTT
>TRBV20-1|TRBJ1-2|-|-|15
CSARQTGLTNYGYTF
TGCAGTGCTAGGCAGACAGGACTTACTAACTATGGCTACACCTTC
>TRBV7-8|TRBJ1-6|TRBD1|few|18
CASSLGGGRGLHNSPLHF
TGTGCCAGCAGCTTAGGGGGTGGCAGGGGGCTTCATAATTCACCCCTCCACTTT
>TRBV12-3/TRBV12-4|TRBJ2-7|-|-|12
CASGFFGAEQYF
TGTGCTAGTGGTTTTTTCGGGGCCGAGCAGTACTTC
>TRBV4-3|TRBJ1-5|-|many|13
CASSQGHNQPQHF
TGCGCCAGCAGCCAAGGTCATAATCAGCCCCAGCATTTT
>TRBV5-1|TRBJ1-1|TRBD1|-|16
CASSRTTGDNITEAFF
TGCGCCAGCAGCCGAACGACAGGGGACAACATCACTGAAGCTTTCTTT
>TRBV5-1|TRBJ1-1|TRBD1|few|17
CASSLVGTGGLNTEAFF
TGCGCCAGCAGCTTGGTTGGGACAGGGGGTCTGAACACTGAAGCTTTCTTT
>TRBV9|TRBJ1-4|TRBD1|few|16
CASSVGITGGREKLFF
TGTGCCAGCAGCGTAGGTATCACAGGGGGAAGAGAAAAACTGTTTTTT
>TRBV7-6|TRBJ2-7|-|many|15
CASSSTAGSPYEQYF
TGTGCCAGCAGCTCAACAGCGGGTTCCCCCTACGAGCAGTACTTC
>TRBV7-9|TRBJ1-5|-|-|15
CASSPGDISNQPQHF
TGTGCCAGCAGCCCCGGGGACATTAGCAATCAGCCCCAGCATTTT
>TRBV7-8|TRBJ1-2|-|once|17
CASSLMAGQTVNYGYTF
TGCGCCAGCAGCCTCATGGCCGGACAGACGGTAAACTATGGCTACACCTTC
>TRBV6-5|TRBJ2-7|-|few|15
CASKPRRDLSYEQYF
TGTGCCAGCAAGCCGCGACGGGACCTTTCCTACGAGCAGTACTTC
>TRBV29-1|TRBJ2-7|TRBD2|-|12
CSVVGGGDEQYF
TGCAGCGTCGTTGGGGGGGGGGACGAGCAGTACTTC
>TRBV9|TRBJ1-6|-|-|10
CASSGPPLHF
TGTGCCAGCAGCGGTCCACCCCTCCACTTT
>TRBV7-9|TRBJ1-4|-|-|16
CASSLLGRDGNEKLFF
TGTGCCAGCAGCTTACTGGGCAGGGACGGGAATGAAAAACTGTTTTTT
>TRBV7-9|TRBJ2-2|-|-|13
CASSLVWAGELFF
TGTGCCAGCAGCTTAGTCTGGGCAGGGGAGCTGTTTTTT
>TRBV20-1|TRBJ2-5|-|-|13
CSYSPDSGGTQYF
TGCAGTTATTCCCCGGACAGCGGAGGGACCCAGTACTTC
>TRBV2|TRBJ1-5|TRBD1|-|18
CASSGERDRLGGNQPQHF
TGTGCCAGCAGTGGAGAGAGGGACAGGCTGGGGGGCAATCAGCCCCAGCATTTT
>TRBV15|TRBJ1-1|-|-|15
CATSRDLGGNTEAYF
TGTGCCACCAGCAGAGATCTTGGCGGGAACACTGAAGCTTACTTT
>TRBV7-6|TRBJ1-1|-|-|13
CASSPRLNTEAFF
TGTGCCAGCAGCCCCCGGCTGAACACTGAAGCTTTCTTT
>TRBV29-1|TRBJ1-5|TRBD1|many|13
CSVGQGPDQPQHF
TGCAGCGTTGGACAGGGGCCGGATCAGCCCCAGCATTTT
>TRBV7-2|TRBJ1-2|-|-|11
CASGRRVGYTF
TGTGCCAGCGGGAGACGGGTGGGCTACACCTTC
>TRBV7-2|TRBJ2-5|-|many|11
CASSLAATQYF
TGTGCCAGCAGCTTAGCGGCGACCCAGTACTTC
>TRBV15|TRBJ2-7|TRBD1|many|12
CATSIGGQAQYF
TGTGCCACCAGCATAGGGGGCCAGGCGCAGTACTTC
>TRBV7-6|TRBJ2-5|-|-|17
CASSLVRGTALGETQYF
TGTGCCAGCAGCTTAGTACGCGGGACGGCTCTGGGAGAGACCCAGTACTTC
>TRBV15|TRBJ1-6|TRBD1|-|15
CATSGRDRGNSPLHF
TGTGCCACCAGCGGCCGGGACAGGGGGAATTCACCCCTCCACTTT
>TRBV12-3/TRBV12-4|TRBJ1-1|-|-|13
CASRKREGTEAFF
TGTGCCAGTCGGAAGAGAGAGGGAACTGAAGCTTTCTTT
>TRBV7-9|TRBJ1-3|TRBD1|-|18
CASSLGYRGRRAGNTIYF
TGTGCCAGCAGCTTAGGATACAGGGGGCGCCGAGCTGGAAACACCATATATTTT